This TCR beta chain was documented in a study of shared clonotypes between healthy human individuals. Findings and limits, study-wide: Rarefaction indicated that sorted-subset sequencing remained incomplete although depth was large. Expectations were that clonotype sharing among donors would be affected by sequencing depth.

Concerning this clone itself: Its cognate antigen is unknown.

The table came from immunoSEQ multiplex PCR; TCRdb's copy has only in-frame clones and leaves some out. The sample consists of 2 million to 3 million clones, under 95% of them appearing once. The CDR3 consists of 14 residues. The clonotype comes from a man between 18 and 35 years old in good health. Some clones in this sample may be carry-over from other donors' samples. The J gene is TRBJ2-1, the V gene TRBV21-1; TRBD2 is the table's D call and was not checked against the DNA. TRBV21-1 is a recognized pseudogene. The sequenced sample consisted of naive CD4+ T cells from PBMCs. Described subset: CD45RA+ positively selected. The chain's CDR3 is CASSKNGRSDEQFF. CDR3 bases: TGTGCCAGCAGCAAAAATGGCCGTAGCGATGAGCAGTTCTTC.